This T cell receptor (beta chain) was identified in a study of CD8+ T cells in alopecia areata. Looking at the study overall: Tofacitinib therapy lasting 6 to 18 months was followed by 6 months off drug.

Treatment meaning: oral pan-JAK inhibitor, 5-10 mg twice daily. The germline V gene has CDR1 SGDLS and CDR2 YYNGEE. There are 12 residues in the CDR3. Trimming removed 3 bases from V and 7 bases from J, with 8 bases in between. Extracted RNA was reverse transcribed, and the resulting cDNA served as sequencing template. The method was immunoSEQ multiplex PCR; TCRdb's version includes in-frame clones alone and lacks a portion of them. Of a few hundred thousand clones listed, 35% to 40% are singletons. This TCR was sampled from a human donor with alopecia areata. The sample here was CD4+ T cells sorted from blood, taken between weeks 30 and 35, from a patient treated with tofacitinib. J is TRBJ2-1 and V is TRBV9; tentatively, D is TRBD2 (6 bases). The CDR3 nucleotides are TGTGCCAGCAGCGAGCGGGCGAATGAGCAGTTCTTC. It codes for CASSERANEQFF.